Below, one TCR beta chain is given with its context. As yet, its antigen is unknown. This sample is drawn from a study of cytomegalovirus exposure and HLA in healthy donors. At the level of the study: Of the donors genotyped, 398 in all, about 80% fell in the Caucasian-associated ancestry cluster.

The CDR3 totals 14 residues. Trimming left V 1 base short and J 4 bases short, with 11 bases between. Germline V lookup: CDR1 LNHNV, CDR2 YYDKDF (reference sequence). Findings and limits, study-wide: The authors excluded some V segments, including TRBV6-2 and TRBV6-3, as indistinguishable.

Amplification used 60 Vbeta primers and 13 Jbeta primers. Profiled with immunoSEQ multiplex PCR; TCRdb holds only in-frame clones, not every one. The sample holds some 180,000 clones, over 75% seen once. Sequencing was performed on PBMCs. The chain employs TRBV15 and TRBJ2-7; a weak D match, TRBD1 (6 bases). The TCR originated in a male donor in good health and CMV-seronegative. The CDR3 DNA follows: TGTGCCACCAGCAGAGCCGGGACAATGTACGAGCAGTACTTC. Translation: CATSRAGTMYEQYF.